This is a list of T cell receptor beta chains from one sample in a study of CD8 T cells in ankylosing spondylitis. TCRdb re-called the 5' RACE reads with MiXCR, one entry per CDR3 protein. The sample has about 840,000 distinct CDR3 sequences, roughly 10% seen once. The sample consisted of blood, either unsorted or a sorted T cell fraction (not recorded which). These receptors all stem from a male donor with ankylosing spondylitis. CDR3s include the opening cysteine and the closing phenylalanine or tryptophan. A D gene is named only where the DNA matches it firmly. Clone size is given for some rows only: seen once, a few or many times, or a class if the clone is expanded.

j_call d_call v_call clone_size cdr3_nt cdr3_aa
TRBJ2-5 . TRBV10-3 few TGTGCCATCAGTGAGTCGTGGAGAAAAGAGACCCAGTACTTC CAISESWRKETQYF
TRBJ2-1 TRBD2 TRBV5-1 few TGCGCCAGCAGCTTGGGGTCAGCGGGAGGGCCTCTCTCCTACAATGAGCAGTTCTTC CASSLGSAGGPLSYNEQFF
TRBJ2-5 . TRBV18 . TGTGCCAGCTCACCAGCACAGCAAGAGACCCAGTACTTC CASSPAQQETQYF
TRBJ2-7 . TRBV12-3/TRBV12-4 few TGTGCCAGCAGCTCTTTTGGCGGAGGCGAGCAGTACTTC CASSSFGGGEQYF
TRBJ2-1 . TRBV20-1 few TGCAGTGCTTCTTCACCGGGACACCCCAATGAGCAGTTCTTC CSASSPGHPNEQFF
TRBJ2-5 . TRBV20-1 . TGCAGTGCTGCTAGGGGCAGAGACCAAGAGACCCAGTACTTC CSAARGRDQETQYF
TRBJ2-3 TRBD2 TRBV10-3 . TGTGCCGTGGCGAGGACTAGCGGGAGGACAGATACGCAGTATTTT CAVARTSGRTDTQYF
TRBJ2-3 . TRBV5-6 . TGTGCCAGCAGCTTGGTGACCCAATTGACAGATACGCAGTATTTT CASSLVTQLTDTQYF
TRBJ2-7 TRBD1 TRBV3-1 . TGTGCCAGCAGCCAAACAGGGGTCTCCTACGAGCAGTACTTC CASSQTGVSYEQYF
TRBJ1-1 . TRBV5-1 many TGCGCCAGCAGCTTGGCTCGAGGAATGAACACTGAAGCTTTCTTT CASSLARGMNTEAFF
TRBJ2-3 TRBD2 TRBV5-1 few TGCGCCAGCAGCTTCTTCGGGACTAGCGGACGCACAGATACGCAGTATTTT CASSFFGTSGRTDTQYF
TRBJ2-1 . TRBV10-3 . TGTGCCATCAGTGAGTCTGTAGGGGGAGCCTACAATGAGCAGTTCTTC CAISESVGGAYNEQFF
TRBJ2-3 TRBD1 TRBV5-4 many TGTGCCAGCAGCCGCGGACAGGGGAGCACAGATACGCAGTATTTT CASSRGQGSTDTQYF
TRBJ2-1 . TRBV20-1 once TGCAGTGCTAGAGATGAGTGGGGCACCCATAGCGAGCAGTTCTTC CSARDEWGTHSEQFF
TRBJ2-1 . TRBV5-6 . TGTGCCAGCAGTCAGACGGGGGCTCCTCAATCCTACAATGAGCAGTTCTTC CASSQTGAPQSYNEQFF
TRBJ2-5 . TRBV29-1 few TGCAGCGTTGAAGGGGGCGCAGGTCCAGCGGAGACCCAGTACTTC CSVEGGAGPAETQYF
TRBJ1-4 . TRBV7-9 few TGTGCCAGCGGGGGGGGCGGTGAAAAACTGTTTTTT CASGGGGEKLFF
TRBJ1-1 TRBD1 TRBV4-2 . TGTGCCAGCAGCCAAGATGTGCGCAGGGGGCGGACTGAAGCTTTCTTT CASSQDVRRGRTEAFF
TRBJ2-5 . TRBV5-1 few TGCGCCAGCAGCGCCAGGGTTTCAGAGACCCAGTACTTC CASSARVSETQYF
TRBJ2-1 TRBD2 TRBV7-2 many TGTGCCAGCAGCTTAGCTAGCGGGAGCCCAGAGCAGTTCTTC CASSLASGSPEQFF
TRBJ2-3 TRBD1 TRBV4-2 few TGTGCCAGCAGCCAAGGGATGGGACAGGACACAGATACGCAGTATTTT CASSQGMGQDTDTQYF
TRBJ1-2 . TRBV20-1 . TGCAGTGCTAGAGATCCCACCAGGGTGCATGGCTACACCTTC CSARDPTRVHGYTF
TRBJ2-7 . TRBV11-2 . TGTGCCAGCAGCTTAGATTCTAGCGAATTAACCTACGAGCAGTACTTC CASSLDSSELTYEQYF
TRBJ2-7 TRBD2 TRBV20-1 . TGCAGTGCTAGTTGGCTAGCGGGAACGGGTGAGCAGTACTTC CSASWLAGTGEQYF
TRBJ1-2 TRBD1 TRBV28 . TGTGCCAGCAGATCGACAGGGAGGACCTATGGCTACACCTTC CASRSTGRTYGYTF
TRBJ2-4 . TRBV6-5 . TGTGCCAGCAGTTATCGGCTAGTAGAAAACATTCAGTACTTC CASSYRLVENIQYF
TRBJ2-3 TRBD2 TRBV6-1 . TGTGCCAGCACATTAACTAGCGGCAGGGGAGATACGCAGTATTTT CASTLTSGRGDTQYF
TRBJ2-1 . TRBV6-4 many TGTGCCAGCAGTGAGGGACTGAGCTCCTACAATGAGCAGTTCTTC CASSEGLSSYNEQFF
TRBJ2-7 . TRBV28 few TGTGCCAGCAGTTTAAATCTCGGATCCTACTACGAGCAGTACTTC CASSLNLGSYYEQYF
TRBJ2-1 . TRBV7-9 . TGTGCCAGCAGCTCAAACCGGGGGAGCTCCTACAATGAGCAGTTCTTC CASSSNRGSSYNEQFF
TRBJ2-7 . TRBV20-1 . TGCAGTGCATCCTACGGGTTTACCTACGAGCAGTACTTC CSASYGFTYEQYF
TRBJ2-3 . TRBV5-8 . TGTGCCAGCAGCTCAGAACTCACAACTAGCACAGATACGCAGTATTTT CASSSELTTSTDTQYF
TRBJ1-5 . TRBV20-1 few TGCAGTGCTATTAGCCAGGGGAAAGGGCCCCAGCATTTT CSAISQGKGPQHF
TRBJ2-7 TRBD1 TRBV5-1 . TGCGCCAGCAGCAGGACAGGGATCGACTACGAGCAGTACTTC CASSRTGIDYEQYF
TRBJ1-5 . TRBV5-1 . TGCGCCAGCAGATGGACTCCGGGGGGACAGCCCCAGCATTTT CASRWTPGGQPQHF
TRBJ2-3 TRBD2 TRBV20-1 . TGCAGTGCTATGCGGGAGGGCTTGTTAACAGATACGCAGTATTTT CSAMREGLLTDTQYF
TRBJ2-5 . TRBV5-5 few TGTGCCAGCAGACTACAGGCAAATCGGGAGACCCAGTACTTC CASRLQANRETQYF
TRBJ2-1 . TRBV7-9 many TGTGCCAGCAGCTCCTCTTTGCGGAGGGCCAATACCGGTGAGCAGTTCTTC CASSSSLRRANTGEQFF
TRBJ1-4 . TRBV2 few TGTGCCAGCAGTAACCAGAACTTAAGGGGTGAAAAACTGTTTTTT CASSNQNLRGEKLFF
TRBJ2-1 . TRBV6-5 few TGTGCCAGCAGTTACTTGGACTTATGGGGTGAGCAGTTCTTC CASSYLDLWGEQFF
TRBJ2-1 TRBD1 TRBV20-1 few TGCAGTGCTAGTTGGCGGTTCAGGGGGAATGAGCAGTTCTTC CSASWRFRGNEQFF
TRBJ1-1 TRBD1 TRBV20-1 few TGCAGTGCTAGTAGTAACCAGGGGGCCACTGAAGCTTTCTTT CSASSNQGATEAFF
TRBJ2-6 . TRBV12-3/TRBV12-4 few TGTGCCAGCAGTTTTGCATCGCCCTCTGGGGCCAACGTCCTGACTTTC CASSFASPSGANVLTF
TRBJ2-3 . TRBV5-1 many TGCGCCAGCAGACCCACGTCAGATACGCAGTATTTT CASRPTSDTQYF
TRBJ1-6 TRBD1 TRBV7-2 . TGTGCCAGCAGCTTTGGGACAGGGAATACACCCCTCCACTTT CASSFGTGNTPLHF
TRBJ1-2 . TRBV10-3 many TGTGCCATCAGTCTGGACATCACTTACTATGGCTACACCTTC CAISLDITYYGYTF
TRBJ1-2 . TRBV20-1 . TGCAGTGCTAGATGGCAGGGCCACTATGGCTACACCTTC CSARWQGHYGYTF
TRBJ2-5 . TRBV29-1 many TGCAGCGTTGAGCCCCAAGAGACCCAGTACTTC CSVEPQETQYF
TRBJ2-5 . TRBV12-3/TRBV12-4 few TGTGCCAGCAGTTGGCAAAAGGACCCCCTTCAAGAGACCCAGTACTTC CASSWQKDPLQETQYF
TRBJ2-1 TRBD2 TRBV20-1 few TGCAGTGCTAGCGCGGGGGGCCACTATGAGCAGTTCTTC CSASAGGHYEQFF
TRBJ1-1 . TRBV6-1 few TGTGCCAGCAGCATGACTAGGGCAGGGACTGAAGCTTTCTTT CASSMTRAGTEAFF
TRBJ2-5 . TRBV20-1 . TGCAGTGCTACCGGTTCCGGACAAGAGACCCAGTACTTC CSATGSGQETQYF
TRBJ2-3 . TRBV12-3/TRBV12-4 many TGTGCCCGCAACAGGGAGGGGAGCAGGGGGTTCCTAACAGATACGCAGTATTTT CARNREGSRGFLTDTQYF